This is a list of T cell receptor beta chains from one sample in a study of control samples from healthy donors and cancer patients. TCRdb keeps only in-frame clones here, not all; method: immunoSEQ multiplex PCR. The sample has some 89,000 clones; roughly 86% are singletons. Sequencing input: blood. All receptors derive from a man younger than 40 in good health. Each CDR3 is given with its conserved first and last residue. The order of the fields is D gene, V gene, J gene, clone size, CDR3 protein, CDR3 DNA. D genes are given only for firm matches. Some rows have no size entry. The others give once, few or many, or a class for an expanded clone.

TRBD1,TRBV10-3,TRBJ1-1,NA,CAIRTEAGGSTEAFF,TGTGCCATCAGGACCGAGGCAGGGGGTAGCACTGAAGCTTTCTTT
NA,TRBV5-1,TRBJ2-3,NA,CASSLGWGDADTQYF,TGCGCCAGCAGCTTGGGGTGGGGGGATGCAGATACGCAGTATTTT
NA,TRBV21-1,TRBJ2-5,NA,CASSLAGDRPKETQYF,TGTGCCAGCAGCCTCGCCGGTGACAGGCCGAAAGAGACCCAGTACTTC
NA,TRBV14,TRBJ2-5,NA,CASSQAPRQGRLEETQYF,TGTGCCAGCAGCCAAGCCCCTCGGCAGGGTAGGTTGGAAGAGACCCAGTACTTC
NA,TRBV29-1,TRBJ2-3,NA,CSVVQGLDTQYF,TGCAGCGTTGTACAGGGATTAGATACGCAGTATTTT
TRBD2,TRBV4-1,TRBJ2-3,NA,CASSQSPLAGFQDTQYF,TGCGCCAGCAGCCAGTCCCCCCTAGCGGGGTTCCAAGATACGCAGTATTTT
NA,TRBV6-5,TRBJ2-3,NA,CASSYSWSSTDTQYF,TGTGCCAGCAGTTACTCATGGTCTAGCACAGATACGCAGTATTTT
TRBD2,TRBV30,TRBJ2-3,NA,CAWSTTSGADTQYF,TGTGCCTGGAGTACAACTAGCGGGGCAGATACGCAGTATTTT
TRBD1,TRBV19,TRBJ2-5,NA,CASSNTGQLRETQYF,TGTGCCAGTAGTAACACGGGACAGTTACGGGAGACCCAGTACTTC
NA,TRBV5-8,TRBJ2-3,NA,CASSLRGYGTDTQYF,TGTGCCAGCAGCTTGAGGGGCTATGGCACAGATACGCAGTATTTT
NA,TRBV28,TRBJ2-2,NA,CASSFGGFTGELFF,TGTGCCAGCAGTTTTGGGGGATTCACCGGGGAGCTGTTTTTT
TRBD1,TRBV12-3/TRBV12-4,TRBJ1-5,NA,CASRQGFNQPQHF,TGTGCCAGCCGACAGGGTTTCAATCAGCCCCAGCATTTT
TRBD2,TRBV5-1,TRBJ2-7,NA,CASSLGLAPYEQYF,TGCGCCAGCAGCCTGGGACTAGCGCCCTACGAGCAGTACTTC
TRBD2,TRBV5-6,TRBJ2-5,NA,CASRAASGGRTQYF,TGTGCCAGCAGAGCGGCTAGCGGGGGGCGGACCCAGTACTTC
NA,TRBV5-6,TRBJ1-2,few,CASSRGTDYGYTF,TGTGCCAGCAGCCGCGGGACTGATTATGGCTACACCTTC